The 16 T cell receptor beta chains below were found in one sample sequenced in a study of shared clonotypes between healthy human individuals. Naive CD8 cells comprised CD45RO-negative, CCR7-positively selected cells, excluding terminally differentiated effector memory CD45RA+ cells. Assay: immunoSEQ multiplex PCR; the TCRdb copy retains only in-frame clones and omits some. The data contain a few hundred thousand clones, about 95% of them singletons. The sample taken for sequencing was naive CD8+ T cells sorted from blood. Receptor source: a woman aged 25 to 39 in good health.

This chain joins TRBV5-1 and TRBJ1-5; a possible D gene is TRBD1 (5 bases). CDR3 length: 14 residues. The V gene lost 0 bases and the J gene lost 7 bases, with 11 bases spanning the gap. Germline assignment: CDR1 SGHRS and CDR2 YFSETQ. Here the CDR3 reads CASSLVQGEQPQHF. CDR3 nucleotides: TGCGCCAGCAGCTTGGTTCAGGGCGAACAGCCCCAGCATTTT.

CDR3 protein: CASSSYPGLHSGNTIYF. The CDR3 DNA reads as TGTGCCAGCTCATCTTACCCCGGGCTACACTCTGGAAACACCATATATTTT. The J gene is TRBJ1-3, the V gene TRBV18; D ambiguous. Trimming cost V 5 bases and J 0 bases, with 17 bases left between them. Germline values: CDR1 KGHSH, CDR2 LQKENI. The CDR3 is 17 amino acids.

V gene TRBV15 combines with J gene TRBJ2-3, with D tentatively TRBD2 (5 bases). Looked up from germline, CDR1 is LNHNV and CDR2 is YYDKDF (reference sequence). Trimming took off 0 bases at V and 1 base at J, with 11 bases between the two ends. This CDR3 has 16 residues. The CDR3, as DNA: TGTGCCACCAGCAGAGATGTAGCGTTGGGCACAGATACGCAGTATTTT. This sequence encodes CATSRDVALGTDTQYF.

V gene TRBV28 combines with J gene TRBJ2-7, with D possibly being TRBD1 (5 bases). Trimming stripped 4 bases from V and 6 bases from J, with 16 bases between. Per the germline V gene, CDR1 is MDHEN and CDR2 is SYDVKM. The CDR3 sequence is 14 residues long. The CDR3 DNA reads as TGTGCCAGCAGTTACAGGCGGCTGATACTCGAGCAGTACTTC. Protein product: CASSYRRLILEQYF. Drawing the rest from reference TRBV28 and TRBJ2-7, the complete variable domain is DVKVTQSSRYLVKRTGEKVFLECVQDMDHENMFWYRQDPGLGLRLIYFSYDVKMKEKGDIPEGYSVSREKKERFSLILESASTNQTSMYLCASSYRRLILEQYFGPGTRLTVT.

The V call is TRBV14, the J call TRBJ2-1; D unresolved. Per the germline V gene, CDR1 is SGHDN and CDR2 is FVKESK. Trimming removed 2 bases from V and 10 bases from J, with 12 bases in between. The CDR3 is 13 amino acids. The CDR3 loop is CASSQPPRREQFF. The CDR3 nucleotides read TGTGCCAGCAGCCAACCCCCGAGACGAGAGCAGTTCTTC.

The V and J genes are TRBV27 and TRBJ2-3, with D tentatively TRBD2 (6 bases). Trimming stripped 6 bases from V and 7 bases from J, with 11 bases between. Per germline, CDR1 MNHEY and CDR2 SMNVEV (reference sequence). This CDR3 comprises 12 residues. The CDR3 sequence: CASRLGGNTQYF. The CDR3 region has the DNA TGTGCCAGCAGGTTGGGGGGAAATACGCAGTATTTT.

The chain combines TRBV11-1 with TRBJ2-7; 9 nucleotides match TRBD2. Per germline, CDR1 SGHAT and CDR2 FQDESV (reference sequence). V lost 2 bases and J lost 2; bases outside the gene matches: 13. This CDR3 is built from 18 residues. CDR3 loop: CASSLSLAGSEKAYEQYF. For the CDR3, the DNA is TGTGCCAGCAGCTTAAGCCTAGCGGGGAGTGAAAAAGCCTACGAGCAGTACTTC.

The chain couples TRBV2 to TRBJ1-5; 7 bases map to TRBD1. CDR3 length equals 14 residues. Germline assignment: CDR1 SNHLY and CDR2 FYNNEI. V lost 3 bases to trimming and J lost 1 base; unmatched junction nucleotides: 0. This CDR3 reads CASSEDRSNQPQHF. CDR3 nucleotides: TGTGCCAGCAGTGAGGACAGGAGCAATCAGCCCCAGCATTTT.

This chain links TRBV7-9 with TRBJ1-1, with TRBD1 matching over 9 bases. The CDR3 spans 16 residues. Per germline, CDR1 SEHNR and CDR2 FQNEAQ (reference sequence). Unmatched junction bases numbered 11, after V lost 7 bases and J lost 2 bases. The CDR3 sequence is CASNLNRGLINTEAFF. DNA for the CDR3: TGTGCCAGCAACCTCAACAGGGGGCTAATCAACACTGAAGCTTTCTTT.

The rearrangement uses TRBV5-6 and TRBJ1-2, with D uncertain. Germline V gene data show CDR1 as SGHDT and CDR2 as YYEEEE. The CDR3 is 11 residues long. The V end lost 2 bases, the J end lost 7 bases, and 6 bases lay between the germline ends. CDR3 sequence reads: CASSFEGGYTF. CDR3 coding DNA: TGTGCCAGCAGCTTTGAGGGTGGCTACACCTTC.

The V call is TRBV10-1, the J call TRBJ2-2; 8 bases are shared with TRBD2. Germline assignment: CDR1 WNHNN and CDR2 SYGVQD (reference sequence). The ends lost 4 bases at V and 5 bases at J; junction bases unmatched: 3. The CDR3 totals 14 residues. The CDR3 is CASSAAGETGELFF. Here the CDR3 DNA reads TGCGCCAGCAGTGCAGCGGGAGAGACCGGGGAGCTGTTTTTT.

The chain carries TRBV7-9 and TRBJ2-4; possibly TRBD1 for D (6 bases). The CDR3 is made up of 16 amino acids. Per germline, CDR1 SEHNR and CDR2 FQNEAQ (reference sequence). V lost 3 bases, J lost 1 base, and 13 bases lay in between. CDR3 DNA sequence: TGTGCCAGCAGCTTGGGGGCAGGTTCGGCCAAAAACATTCAGTACTTC. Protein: CASSLGAGSAKNIQYF.

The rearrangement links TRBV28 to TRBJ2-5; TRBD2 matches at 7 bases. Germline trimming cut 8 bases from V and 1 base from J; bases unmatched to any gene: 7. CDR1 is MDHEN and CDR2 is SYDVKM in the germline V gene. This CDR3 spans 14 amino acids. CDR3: CASGSAGFQETQYF. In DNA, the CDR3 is TGTGCCAGCGGATCAGCGGGATTCCAAGAGACCCAGTACTTC.

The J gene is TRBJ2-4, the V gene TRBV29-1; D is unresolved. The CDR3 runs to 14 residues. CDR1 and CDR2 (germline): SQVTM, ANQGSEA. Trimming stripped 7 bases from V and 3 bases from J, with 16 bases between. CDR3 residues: CSAVGLDGKNIQYF. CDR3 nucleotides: TGCAGCGCCGTGGGGTTAGATGGCAAAAACATTCAGTACTTC.

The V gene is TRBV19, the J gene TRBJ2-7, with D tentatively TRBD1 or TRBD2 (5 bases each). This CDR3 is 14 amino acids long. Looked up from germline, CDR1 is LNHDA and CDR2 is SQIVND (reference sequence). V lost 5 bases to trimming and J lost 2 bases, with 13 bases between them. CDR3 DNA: TGTGCCAGTAGTTTCCGGGACGGACCCTACGAGCAGTACTTC. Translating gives CASSFRDGPYEQYF.

In DNA, the CDR3 is TGTGCCAGCAGCACTTGGACTAGCGACAACTACAATGAGCAGTTCTTC. It translates to CASSTWTSDNYNEQFF. The gene calls are TRBV7-6 and TRBJ2-1; 9 nucleotides align to TRBD2. The J segment lost 3 bases and the V segment lost 5 bases, leaving 8 bases of the junction unmatched. From germline, CDR1 is SGHVS and CDR2 FNYEAQ. The CDR3 contains 16 residues.